This T cell receptor (beta chain) was sequenced for a study of T cell responses to AZD1222 COVID-19 vaccine (dated by TCRdb to 2020 to 2022). Regarding the study in general: AZD1222 recipients whose second dose came at about 4 weeks and those whose second dose came at about 12 weeks were combined into one group, since spike-specific TCR depth and breadth did not differ between the two schedules. A total of about 250 trial participants underwent TCR sequencing, of whom some 200 had received two doses of AZD1222 and 26 had received two doses of the MenACWY control vaccine. Trial participants were enrolled by age into 18-55, 56-69 and 70-plus year subgroups, with approximately 150, 30 and 60 TCR-sequenced participants respectively.

Reading the label with the study, this specimen's time point is: baseline before first vaccination. Samples from vaccinated people were obtained from the UK trials COV001 and COV002, which included a single-blind randomized controlled phase 2/3 trial of AZD1222 (ChAdOx1 nCoV-19) in healthy adults. Trial participant PBMC samples were collected at day 0 and day 28 after the second dose for TCRbeta chain sequencing. From the cysteine through the phenylalanine, the CDR3 covers 14 amino acids. Solely the CDR3 DNA is kept, with 42 bases framed from the first base. The germline V gene yields LGHNA for CDR1 and YSLEER for CDR2. Trimming accounts for 0 bases at V and 11 bases at J, while the number of junction bases matched to no gene is 9. The CDR3 regions of human TCRbeta chains were analyzed by immunosequencing. In the authors' own workflow: Repertoire TCRs were checked for matches against a reference library of SARS-CoV-2-specific TCRs that had been generated using the MIRA antigen-specificity platform. Breadth was defined as the fraction of unique TCRs that were SARS-CoV-2-associated, and depth was defined as the fraction of total T cells that were SARS-CoV-2-associated. Using the MIRA data, every spike-specific TCR was mapped to the spike region that the TCR reacted to and assigned to either a CD4 or a CD8 class. Log10-transformed breadth and depth values were compared by one-way ANOVA with Sidak's multiple comparisons tests. The immuneACCESS repertoire file appears here via TCRdb, limited to in-frame rearrangements. These files lack a portion of the clones; in checked studies, under half of the deficit traces to unresolved V genes, and the cause of the others is not known. That table gives V, J and clone size, and the DNA gave D and trimming. A total of 100,000 to 150,000 clones appear in this sample, just over 85% of them only once. The ten largest make up 20% to 25% of the sample.

A word on this clone: Which antigen it targets is not known. There are no base qualities to consult, and no much larger clone falls within one base.

Findings and caveats that apply to the study as a whole: A significant rise in spike-specific TCR breadth and depth was observed after two AZD1222 doses relative to day 0 and relative to MenACWY recipients. Conclusions about previously exposed vaccinees are limited, since just six or seven AZD1222 recipients were seropositive for SARS-CoV-2 at baseline. In the small 56-69-year group, the increase in depth fell short of significance, most likely because of low power. Vaccine-associated CD4 TCRs spanned the whole spike protein, with dominant responses in regions 160-218 and 743-854. Reportedly, close to half of the unique spike-specific TCRs recognized epitopes lying outside the regions that are mutated in the B.1.351 and B.1.1.7 variants. Most participants were white British and females outnumbered males, and the authors suggested that clonal diversity may have been underestimated. Because no day 14 peak-response samples were available, repertoires were characterized only after the peak T cell response.

The sequence was obtained from an adult in good health. The sequence is built from TRBV4-3 and TRBJ1-1; 7 of the junction bases match TRBD1. The starting material was peripheral blood, obtained on day 0 of AZD1222 vaccination. CDR3 reads: CASSQDMGQISAFF. The nucleotides are TGCGCCAGCAGCCAAGATATGGGACAGATCTCGGCTTTCTTT.